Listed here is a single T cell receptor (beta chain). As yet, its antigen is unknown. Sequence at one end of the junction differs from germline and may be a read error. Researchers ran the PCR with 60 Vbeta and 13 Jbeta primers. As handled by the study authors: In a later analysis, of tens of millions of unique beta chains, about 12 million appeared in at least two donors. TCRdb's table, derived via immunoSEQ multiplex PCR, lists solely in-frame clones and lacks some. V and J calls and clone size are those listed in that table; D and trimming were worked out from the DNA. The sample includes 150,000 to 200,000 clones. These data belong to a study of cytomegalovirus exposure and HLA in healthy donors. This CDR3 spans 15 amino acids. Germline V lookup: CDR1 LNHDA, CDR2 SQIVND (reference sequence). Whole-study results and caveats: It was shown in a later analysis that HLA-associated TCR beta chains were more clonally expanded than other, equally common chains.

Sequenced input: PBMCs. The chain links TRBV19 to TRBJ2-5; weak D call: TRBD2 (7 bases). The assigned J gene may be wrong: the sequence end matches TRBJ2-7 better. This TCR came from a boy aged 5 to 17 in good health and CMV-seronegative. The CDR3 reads CASSARGAFSSEQYF. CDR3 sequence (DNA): TGTGCCAGTAGCGCCCGGGGGGCCTTTTCCTCCGAGCAGTACTTC.